This T cell receptor (beta chain) is from a study of human T cells and chemical hapten exposure. Time point indicated: patch test 1, 2 weeks after DPC sensitization. Treatment meaning: therapeutic diphenylcyclopropenone sensitization with weekly scalp DPC. This CDR3 has 15 amino acids. Each CDR3 protein gets one entry after TCRdb re-called the RACE reads with MiXCR. The sample lists 120,000 or so distinct CDR3 sequences; 12% to 15% were seen once. This TCR was sampled from a man between 18 and 35 years old with alopecia areata. Some clones in this sample may be carry-over from other donors' samples. This sample comprised whole blood, obtained in connection with sensitization to the hapten diphenylcyclopropenone (DPC). This chain joins TRBV21-1 and TRBJ1-2. TRBV21-1 is designated a pseudogene. This CDR3 reads CASSKYREEAYGYTF. DNA of the CDR3: TGTGCCAGCAGCAAATACAGAGAGGAAGCCTATGGCTACACCTTC.